This entry lists 18 T cell receptor beta chains sequenced from one sample in a study of blood T cell repertoires in COVID-19. Clones were sequenced by immunoSEQ multiplex PCR, and TCRdb holds only the in-frame ones, with some missing. The table includes about 140,000 clones, 82% detected once. Sequencing was carried out using peripheral blood. The receptors were gathered from a woman at least 80 years old with acute or convalescent COVID-19.

This clone was detected only a few times. The J gene is TRBJ2-1, the V gene TRBV4-2, with 9 bases lining up with TRBD1. V lost 4 bases, J lost 3 bases, and 7 bases stayed unmatched. CDR1 is LGHNA, CDR2 YNFKEQ, per germline. The CDR3 contains 16 residues. In DNA form, the CDR3 reads TGTGCCAGCAGCCTCCGGGGGACAGGGCACTACAATGAGCAGTTCTTC. Its translation: CASSLRGTGHYNEQFF.

The chain employs TRBV6-5 and TRBJ2-7; D uncertain. With 10 bases removed from V and 2 bases from J, the gap between germline ends came to 12 bases. The CDR3 loop spans 12 amino acids. Per the germline V gene, CDR1 is MNHEY and CDR2 is SVGAGI. The CDR3, as DNA: TGTGCCACGAGAGGATCGACCTACGAGCAGTACTTC. Translated, it gives CATRGSTYEQYF.

The chain is built from TRBV27 and TRBJ1-2; 7 nucleotides match TRBD1. This CDR3 region has 14 residues. Germline V gives CDR1 MNHEY, CDR2 SMNVEV (reference sequence). The ends lost 0 bases at V and 7 bases at J; junction bases unmatched: 5. The CDR3 protein is CASSLSTGFAGYTF. In nucleotides, the CDR3 is TGTGCCAGCAGTTTATCGACAGGGTTTGCTGGCTACACCTTC.

CDR3 residues: CASSSGTGPYEQYF. The CDR3 nucleotides read TGTGCCAGCAGTTCCGGGACAGGCCCTTACGAGCAGTACTTC. This chain joins TRBV28 and TRBJ2-7, with TRBD1 identical over 8 bases. The CDR3 is made up of 14 amino acids. V trimming: 4 bases; J trimming: 4 bases; junction bases outside the gene matches: 6. CDR1 is MDHEN and CDR2 is SYDVKM in the germline V gene.

V gene TRBV7-3 combines with J gene TRBJ1-1, with D possibly TRBD1 on 6 matching bases. CDR1 SGHTA and CDR2 FQGTGA come from the germline V gene. The CDR3 covers 13 residues. Trimming took 3 bases from V and 4 from J, leaving 9 bases between them. The CDR3 is CASSFDRLTEAFF. The DNA for the CDR3 is TGTGCCAGCAGCTTTGACAGGCTCACTGAAGCTTTCTTT.

The chain has TRBV28 and TRBJ1-5, with no clear D. The V end was cut by 7 bases, the J end by 6 bases, with 10 bases between. The V gene's germline CDR1 is MDHEN and CDR2 SYDVKM. The CDR3 covers 12 residues. The CDR3 nucleotides read TGTGCCAGCACTCCGTCCGGTCAGCCCCAGCATTTT. Translated, it gives CASTPSGQPQHF.

The chain is built from TRBV7-2 and TRBJ1-2; 9 bases match TRBD1. Germline CDR1 and CDR2: SGHTA and FQGNSA. The CDR3 has 13 residues. J gave up 5 bases and V 4 bases, and 2 bases lay outside the gene matches. Here the CDR3 reads CASSSGQGYGYTF. For the CDR3, the DNA is TGTGCCAGCAGCTCGGGACAGGGTTATGGCTACACCTTC.

V usage is TRBV4-1 and J usage is TRBJ2-3; D uncertain. Germline assignment: CDR1 MGHRA and CDR2 YSYEKL. The CDR3 runs to 11 residues. Trimming pared 2 bases from V and 7 bases from J, leaving 4 bases between. The CDR3 region is CASSQLNTQYF. CDR3 DNA sequence: TGCGCCAGCAGCCAACTAAATACGCAGTATTTT.

The chain uses TRBV5-1 and TRBJ2-3; possibly TRBD2 for D (7 bases). CDR3 length: 14 amino acids. The germline gives CDR1 SGHRS, CDR2 YFSETQ. V dropped 2 bases and J dropped 5 bases, with 12 bases sitting between them. The CDR3 region is CASSFYREGDTQYF. CDR3 coding DNA: TGCGCCAGCAGCTTCTACAGGGAGGGAGATACGCAGTATTTT.

V usage is TRBV24-1 and J usage is TRBJ1-5; possibly TRBD1 for D (6 bases). This CDR3 comprises 15 residues. Deletions cut 4 bases from V and 3 bases from J, with 12 bases between. The germline V gene encodes CDR1 KGHDR and CDR2 SFDVKD. CDR3 DNA sequence: TGTGCCACCAGTGACCCTCACAGGGACAATCAGCCCCAGCATTTT. As protein: CATSDPHRDNQPQHF.

This chain connects TRBV29-1 to TRBJ2-1; 9 bases align to TRBD1. Trimming took 8 bases from V and 0 from J; bases not matched to a gene: 11. This CDR3 is 16 amino acids long. Germline V gives CDR1 SQVTM, CDR2 ANQGSEA. CDR3 DNA: TGCAGCACAACGCGGACAGGGGACGGCTCCTACAATGAGCAGTTCTTC. Translated: CSTTRTGDGSYNEQFF.

V gene TRBV27 combines with J gene TRBJ2-1; D is perhaps TRBD1 (5 bases). CDR1 MNHEY and CDR2 SMNVEV come from the germline V gene (reference sequence). With 5 bases removed from V and 4 bases from J, the gap between germline ends came to 12 bases. This CDR3 region has 14 residues. CDR3 protein: CASSTRQSYNEQFF. Here the CDR3 DNA reads TGTGCCAGCAGTACCCGACAGAGTTACAATGAGCAGTTCTTC.

The chain carries TRBV28 and TRBJ2-1; 13 bases agree with TRBD2. There are 19 residues in the CDR3. CDR1 and CDR2 from the germline V gene are MDHEN and SYDVKM. V was pared by 5 bases and J by 3 bases, with 13 bases of the junction left unmatched. The CDR3 sequence: CASSPRTSGSGAYYNEQFF. The CDR3 DNA reads as TGTGCCAGCAGTCCGAGGACTAGCGGGAGTGGAGCCTACTACAATGAGCAGTTCTTC.

This clone was picked up a small number of times. The chain has TRBV28 and TRBJ1-2; TRBD1 might be the D (5 bases). The CDR3 consists of 16 residues. V dropped 4 bases and J dropped 8 bases, with 23 bases sitting between them. Per the germline V gene, CDR1 is MDHEN and CDR2 is SYDVKM. In DNA form, the CDR3 reads TGTGCCAGCAGTTCTGGGGCCCCTGGACGATTTGGCGGCTACACCTTC. Encoded protein: CASSSGAPGRFGGYTF.

The chain couples TRBV5-6 to TRBJ2-3; perhaps TRBD1 as D (5 bases). CDR1 and CDR2 from the germline V gene are SGHDT and YYEEEE. V shed 0 bases and J shed 2 bases, with 7 bases lying between them. The CDR3 contains 14 residues. DNA of the CDR3: TGTGCCAGCAGCTTGGACAGGACCACAGATACGCAGTATTTT. Protein: CASSLDRTTDTQYF. Full variable domain (missing parts from reference TRBV5-6 and TRBJ2-3): DAGVTQSPTHLIKTRGQQVTLRCSPKSGHDTVSWYQQALGQGPQFIFQYYEEEERQRGNFPDRFSGHQFPNYSSELNVNALLLGDSALYLCASSLDRTTDTQYFGPGTRLTVL.

There are a few counts of this clone. The V gene is TRBV7-8, the J gene TRBJ1-5, with a possible D match to TRBD1 (5 bases). V lost 2 bases and J lost 1, with 15 bases in between. In germline, CDR1 is SGHVS, CDR2 FQNEAQ. This CDR3 has 17 amino acids. CDR3 sequence: CASSLIGGRYSNQPQHF. The CDR3 bases are TGTGCCAGCAGCTTAATCGGGGGGAGATACAGCAATCAGCCCCAGCATTTT. Combining the CDR3 with reference TRBV7-8 and TRBJ1-5 gives the whole variable domain GAGVSQSPRYKVAKRGQDVALRCDPISGHVSLFWYQQALGQGPEFLTYFQNEAQLDKSGLPSDRFFAERPEGSVSTLKIQRTQQEDSAVYLCASSLIGGRYSNQPQHFGDGTRLSIL.

The chain uses TRBV11-2 and TRBJ2-7; TRBD1 is a possible D gene (5 bases). Between the trimmed V and J ends, which lost 5 bases and 2 bases, there was a span of 13 bases. The CDR3 runs 14 residues. Germline V lookup: CDR1 SGHAT, CDR2 FQNNGV. The CDR3 is CASSISTATYEQYF. DNA of the CDR3: TGTGCCAGCAGCATCTCGACAGCTACCTACGAGCAGTACTTC.

The count of this clone is one. The chain links TRBV5-5 to TRBJ2-5, with 14 bases identical to TRBD2. Germline trimming cut 6 bases from V and 5 bases from J; bases unmatched to any gene: 15. In germline, CDR1 is SGHKS, CDR2 YYEKEE (reference sequence). The length of the CDR3 is 18 residues. The CDR3 bases are TGTGCCAGCATCGCCGGACTAGCGGGGGGCCGATGGAGGGAGACCCAGTACTTC. It yields the protein CASIAGLAGGRWRETQYF.